The 32 T cell receptor beta chains reported below all come from one sample, sequenced in a study of PD-L1 blockade in urothelial cancer. The protocol was immunoSEQ multiplex PCR, while the TCRdb copy is restricted to in-frame clones and leaves out a portion. The sample includes more than 35,000 clones, 36% of them seen just once. The sample here was tumor tissue, taken before atezolizumab (anti-PD-L1) treatment. The receptor set was obtained from a man aged 60-69 years with urothelial cancer.

The chain uses TRBV28 and TRBJ1-2, with D perhaps matching TRBD1 (5 bases). V was clipped by 2 bases and J by 4 bases, with 11 bases between them. Germline loops: CDR1 MDHEN, CDR2 SYDVKM. The CDR3 sequence is 14 residues long. CDR3 protein: CASSLEGLVYGYTF. Here the CDR3 DNA reads TGTGCCAGCAGTTTAGAGGGGTTGGTCTATGGCTACACCTTC.

This clone was counted only a few times. This CDR3 is CASSSAGERGGYTF. CDR3 nucleotide sequence: TGTGCCAGCAGCTCCGCAGGGGAGAGAGGGGGCTACACCTTC. The chain uses TRBV11-3 and TRBJ1-2; TRBD1 might be the D (6 bases). Germline CDR1 SGHNT, CDR2 YENEEA. This CDR3 has 14 residues. V lost 4 bases to trimming and J lost 8 bases, with 17 bases between them.

The chain has TRBV29-1 and TRBJ2-2; D tentatively fits TRBD1 or TRBD2 (5 bases each). V was shortened by 7 bases and J by 1 base, with 10 bases between the two germline ends. CDR3 size: 13 residues. Germline CDR1 and CDR2: SQVTM and ANQGSEA. The CDR3 is CSARDGNTGELFF. The CDR3 DNA reads as TGCAGCGCTCGGGACGGGAACACCGGGGAGCTGTTTTTT.

This rearrangement joins TRBV29-1 to TRBJ1-1, with TRBD1 identical over 8 bases. Germline V gene data show CDR1 as SQVTM and CDR2 as ANQGSEA. This CDR3 is built from 14 residues. Trimming cost V 4 bases and J 1 base; bases outside gene matches: 5. In nucleotides, the CDR3 is TGCAGCGTTGTACCCCAGGGGGCGAACACTGAAGCTTTCTTT. Amino acids: CSVVPQGANTEAFF.

The gene calls are TRBV15 and TRBJ2-3; 7 bases match TRBD2. The CDR3 consists of 15 residues. The V segment lost 5 bases and the J segment 4 bases; nucleotides outside the gene matches: 9. Germline V gene lookup returns CDR1 LNHNV and CDR2 YYDKDF (reference sequence). The CDR3: CATSARTRYSDTQYF. The CDR3 bases are TGTGCCACCAGCGCGAGGACTAGGTACTCAGATACGCAGTATTTT.

The V and J genes are TRBV28 and TRBJ2-3; TRBD1 agrees at 8 bases. The germline V gene encodes CDR1 MDHEN and CDR2 SYDVKM. The CDR3 runs 16 residues. Unmatched junction bases numbered 8, after V lost 5 bases and J lost 1 base. The DNA of the CDR3 is TGTGCCAGCAGTGGGCGGGGCAGGGGGCGCACAGATACGCAGTATTTT. This translates into CASSGRGRGRTDTQYF. The full variable domain, in which reference TRBV28 and TRBJ2-3 provide the parts outside the CDR3, is DVKVTQSSRYLVKRTGEKVFLECVQDMDHENMFWYRQDPGLGLRLIYFSYDVKMKEKGDIPEGYSVSREKKERFSLILESASTNQTSMYLCASSGRGRGRTDTQYFGPGTRLTVL.

In its sample, this clone was seen a few times. The rearrangement links TRBV6-8 to TRBJ2-7; perhaps TRBD2 as D (5 bases). Per the germline V gene, CDR1 is MNHGY and CDR2 is SAAAGT. This CDR3 spans 14 amino acids. Trimming stripped 6 bases from V and 0 bases from J, with 12 bases between. The CDR3 bases are TGTGCCAGCAGGAGGACTGGAAGCTCCTACGAGCAGTACTTC. This encodes CASRRTGSSYEQYF.

The chain couples TRBV29-1 to TRBJ1-1; D call uncertain. V was trimmed by 1 base and J by 0 bases, leaving 6 bases between them. The CDR3 covers 13 residues. Germline CDR1 reads SQVTM; CDR2 reads ANQGSEA. The CDR3 region has the DNA TGCAGCGTTGAAGGACAAATGAACACTGAAGCTTTCTTT. Its translation is CSVEGQMNTEAFF.

The chain combines TRBV5-1 with TRBJ1-4; 8 nucleotides align to TRBD1. Unmatched junction bases numbered 3, after V lost 3 bases and J lost 5 bases. This CDR3 is built from 14 residues. Germline V lookup: CDR1 SGHRS, CDR2 YFSETQ. CDR3 in DNA: TGCGCCAGCAGCTCGGGACAGGAAAATGAAAAACTGTTTTTT. It codes for CASSSGQENEKLFF.

The chain carries TRBV29-1 and TRBJ2-7; the D is unclear. Germline values: CDR1 SQVTM, CDR2 ANQGSEA. The CDR3 runs to 13 residues. V gave up 0 bases and J gave up 0 bases, with 6 bases separating them. This CDR3 is CSVEDTVSYEQYF. Written as DNA, the CDR3 is TGCAGCGTTGAAGATACAGTCTCCTACGAGCAGTACTTC.

The chain employs TRBV5-1 and TRBJ2-5; 7 nucleotides align to TRBD2. Germline assignment: CDR1 SGHRS and CDR2 YFSETQ. Trimming at V came to 4 bases and at J to 4 bases, leaving 7 bases not matched to a gene. The CDR3 loop spans 14 amino acids. The DNA of the CDR3 is TGCGCCAGCAGCCTTTCGTGGGGGGGAGAGACCCAGTACTTC. It is translated as CASSLSWGGETQYF.

The V and J genes are TRBV2 and TRBJ2-1; 10 bases are a match to TRBD2. CDR3 size: 15 residues. The trim removed 7 bases at V and 6 bases at J, leaving 9 bases unmatched. Germline V gene data show CDR1 as SNHLY and CDR2 as FYNNEI. The CDR3 loop is CASTPASGGGNEQFF. CDR3 sequence (DNA): TGTGCCAGCACTCCGGCTAGCGGGGGCGGCAATGAGCAGTTCTTC.

V and J are TRBV1 and TRBJ2-1; the table's TRBD1 call for D was not verified on the DNA. TRBV1 is a documented pseudogene. This CDR3 spans 17 amino acids. The CDR3 DNA sequence: TGCGCCAGCAGCCCCTCCCCGCAGGGGGCCATTTACAATGAGCAGTTCTTC. This gives the protein CASSPSPQGAIYNEQFF.

This chain uses TRBV29-1 with TRBJ1-1; 8 nucleotides agree with TRBD1. Trimming removed 8 bases from V and 5 bases from J; junction bases left unmatched: 10. Germline V gene lookup returns CDR1 SQVTM and CDR2 ANQGSEA. This CDR3 region has 13 residues. The CDR3 protein is CSLRQGLRTEAFF. As DNA, the CDR3 is TGCAGCCTAAGACAGGGGTTGAGGACTGAAGCTTTCTTT.

The gene calls are TRBV9 and TRBJ1-2; D remains ambiguous. The V end was cut by 0 bases, the J end by 2 bases, with 5 bases between. CDR1 and CDR2 (germline): SGDLS, YYNGEE. The CDR3 contains 13 residues. CDR3 DNA sequence: TGTGCCAGCAGCGTAGCTTTGAACTATGGCTACACCTTC. Its protein is CASSVALNYGYTF.

This clone has more than one count but fewer than ten. The chain is built from TRBV4-1 and TRBJ1-2; the D is unclear. With 1 base removed from V and 2 bases from J, the gap between germline ends came to 14 bases. The CDR3 length is 16 residues. The germline gives CDR1 MGHRA, CDR2 YSYEKL. CDR3 sequence reads: CASSQVVRETNYGYTF. CDR3 in DNA: TGCGCCAGCAGCCAAGTAGTCCGGGAGACAAACTATGGCTACACCTTC.

The chain couples TRBV19 to TRBJ1-1; D ambiguous. The CDR3 is made up of 13 amino acids. Germline values: CDR1 LNHDA, CDR2 SQIVND (reference sequence). Trimming left V 3 bases short and J 1 base short, with 6 bases between. The CDR3 nucleotides are TGTGCCAGTAGTATTAGGAGGAACACTGAAGCTTTCTTT. This codes for CASSIRRNTEAFF.

The rearrangement links TRBV7-1 to TRBJ2-7; 9 positions match TRBD1. TRBV7-1 is annotated as an ORF whose role is uncertain. The J segment lost 2 bases and the V segment lost 1 base, leaving 6 bases of the junction unmatched. The CDR3 totals 16 residues. The CDR3 DNA reads TGTGCCAGCAGCTCAGAGTGGGACAGGGACACCTACGAGCAGTACTTC. Translating gives CASSSEWDRDTYEQYF.

The rearrangement links TRBV19 to TRBJ2-7; no clear D. Germline V gives CDR1 LNHDA, CDR2 SQIVND (reference sequence). There are 13 residues in the CDR3. V lost 6 bases and J 2 bases, leaving 11 bases between the germline ends. DNA of the CDR3: TGTGCCAGTAGCGAGACTCCCACCTACGAGCAGTACTTC. It specifies CASSETPTYEQYF.

The V call is TRBV18, the J call TRBJ2-3, with no clear D. The V end was cut by 6 bases, the J end by 2 bases, with 15 bases between. The CDR3 length is 15 residues. Germline V gene data show CDR1 as KGHSH and CDR2 as LQKENI. The CDR3 here is CASSPNSGSTDTQYF. For the CDR3, the DNA is TGTGCCAGCTCCCCTAATTCCGGGTCCACAGATACGCAGTATTTT.

In its sample, this clone was seen a few times. The CDR3 reads CASSYRVFSTEAFF. The CDR3 DNA reads as TGTGCCAGCAGTTACAGGGTGTTCAGCACTGAAGCTTTCTTT. The chain uses TRBV6-8 and TRBJ1-1, with D unresolved. The CDR3 is 14 residues long. Germline CDR1 and CDR2: MNHGY and SAAAGT. Trimming stripped 2 bases from V and 4 bases from J, with 11 bases between.

V is TRBV11-3 and J is TRBJ2-2; D is perhaps TRBD1 (5 bases). Germline V gene data show CDR1 as SGHNT and CDR2 as YENEEA. CDR3 length equals 15 residues. Between the trimmed V and J ends, which lost 5 bases and 6 bases, there was a span of 16 bases. CDR3 in amino acids: CASSPWGRRAGELFF. The DNA of the CDR3 is TGTGCCAGCAGCCCCTGGGGCCGAAGGGCCGGGGAGCTGTTTTTT.

This chain joins TRBV6-7 and TRBJ2-7, with 7 bases identical to TRBD1. TRBV6-7 is an ORF for which the function is uncertain. J was trimmed by 2 bases and V by 2 bases; bases with no gene match: 6. The CDR3 loop spans 15 amino acids. CDR3 sequence (DNA): TGTGCCAGCAGTTACCGGGACAGTCCTACCTACGAGCAGTACTTC. Translated, it gives CASSYRDSPTYEQYF.

The gene calls are TRBV28 and TRBJ2-7; tentative D call: TRBD2 (6 bases). V was trimmed by 5 bases and J by 2 bases, leaving 16 bases between them. There are 15 residues in the CDR3. Germline V gene lookup returns CDR1 MDHEN and CDR2 SYDVKM. The CDR3 coding sequence is TGTGCCAGCAGTAGCAATCGGAGGGGAACCTACGAGCAGTACTTC. Translation gives CASSSNRRGTYEQYF. Combining the CDR3 with reference TRBV28 and TRBJ2-7 gives the whole variable domain DVKVTQSSRYLVKRTGEKVFLECVQDMDHENMFWYRQDPGLGLRLIYFSYDVKMKEKGDIPEGYSVSREKKERFSLILESASTNQTSMYLCASSSNRRGTYEQYFGPGTRLTVT.

This clone appeared a few times. The chain employs TRBV7-2 and TRBJ2-7; 7 bases fit TRBD2. The CDR3 is 13 amino acids. The junction had 8 bases not matched to a gene; V was cut back by 5 bases and J by 7 bases. Germline V gene sequence: CDR1 SGHTA, CDR2 FQGNSA. The CDR3 DNA follows: TGTGCCAGCAGCACACCCTGGGGGGGGGAGCAGTACTTC. Amino acids: CASSTPWGGEQYF. The whole variable domain, filled in from reference TRBV7-2 and TRBJ2-7, reads GAGVSQSPSNKVTEKGKDVELRCDPISGHTALYWYRQSLGQGLEFLIYFQGNSAPDKSGLPSDRFSAERTGGSVSTLTIQRTQQEDSAVYLCASSTPWGGEQYFGPGTRLTVT.

The rearrangement links TRBV5-1 to TRBJ2-6, with 11 positions matching TRBD2. Trimming cost V 0 bases and J 0 bases; bases outside gene matches: 5. The germline CDR1 and CDR2 sequences are SGHRS and YFSETQ. The CDR3 runs 19 residues. In DNA form, the CDR3 reads TGCGCCAGCAGCTTGGGACTAGCGGGACGACTCTCTGGGGCCAACGTCCTGACTTTC. Translating it yields CASSLGLAGRLSGANVLTF.

This chain uses TRBV19 with TRBJ1-1; D is unresolved. Germline-derived CDR1 and CDR2 are LNHDA and SQIVND (reference sequence). V was clipped by 5 bases and J by 0 bases, with 13 bases between them. The CDR3 runs to 15 residues. In nucleotides, the CDR3 is TGTGCCAGTAGTCCCTTTAGGCAACTGAACACTGAAGCTTTCTTT. This encodes CASSPFRQLNTEAFF. Combining the CDR3 with reference TRBV19 and TRBJ1-1 gives the whole variable domain DGGITQSPKYLFRKEGQNVTLSCEQNLNHDAMYWYRQDPGQGLRLIYYSQIVNDFQKGDIAEGYSVSREKKESFPLTVTSAQKNPTAFYLCASSPFRQLNTEAFFGQGTRLTVV.

This clone was detected only a few times. This chain connects TRBV6-4 to TRBJ2-7; TRBD2 matches at 10 bases. This CDR3 has 15 residues. V dropped 4 bases and J dropped 4; count of bases not matched to a gene: 7. The germline gives CDR1 MRHNA, CDR2 SNTAGT. The CDR3 DNA sequence: TGTGCCAGCAGTGCCCTAGCGGGGGCTGGTTACGAGCAGTACTTC. Amino acid sequence: CASSALAGAGYEQYF.

In its sample, this clone was seen many times. This chain uses TRBV6-8 with TRBJ1-1; D call uncertain. The CDR3 length is 14 residues. Germline lookup yields CDR1 MNHGY and CDR2 SAAAGT. The V gene lost 5 bases and the J gene lost 2 bases, with 12 bases spanning the gap. CDR3: CASSQTSANTEAFF. The CDR3 nucleotides read TGTGCCAGCAGTCAAACTTCCGCTAACACTGAAGCTTTCTTT.

The gene calls are TRBV18 and TRBJ1-4; D remains ambiguous. V was shortened by 1 base and J by 6 bases, with 12 bases between the two germline ends. Germline V lookup: CDR1 KGHSH, CDR2 LQKENI. This CDR3 comprises 15 residues. The DNA of the CDR3 is TGTGCCAGCTCACCACTACGGGCGCCTCATGAAAAACTGTTTTTT. Encoded protein: CASSPLRAPHEKLFF.

J is TRBJ1-4 and V is TRBV5-1; D might be TRBD1 (5 bases). V was pared by 0 bases and J by 3 bases, with 6 bases between. This CDR3 spans 14 amino acids. Germline CDR1 and CDR2: SGHRS and YFSETQ. This CDR3 reads CASSLEGANEKLFF. In DNA, the CDR3 is TGCGCCAGCAGCTTGGAAGGGGCTAATGAAAAACTGTTTTTT.

This chain joins TRBV18 and TRBJ1-1, with a weak D call TRBD1 (5 bases). The CDR3 has 14 residues. The ends were cut back, 3 bases at V and 1 base at J, with 9 bases in the middle. CDR1 is KGHSH, CDR2 LQKENI, per germline. CDR3 in DNA: TGTGCCAGCTCACCCTCCGGGGGGAACACTGAAGCTTTCTTT. This encodes CASSPSGGNTEAFF. The full variable domain, completed using reference TRBV18 and TRBJ1-1, is NAGVMQNPRHLVRRRGQEARLRCSPMKGHSHVYWYRQLPEEGLKFMVYLQKENIIDESGMPKERFSAEFPKEGPSILRIQQVVRGDSAAYFCASSPSGGNTEAFFGQGTRLTVV.